The 15 T cell receptor beta chains below all came from one sample that was sequenced in a study of blood T cells in healthy people across ages. Then a second PCR, running roughly 7 to 11 cycles, was carried out with a sample-barcoded 5' primer and a J-beta primer mix. TCRdb re-called the 5' RACE reads through MiXCR, storing one row per CDR3 protein. This sample carries roughly 800,000 distinct CDR3 sequences, under 40% of them seen once, and the ten largest clones take approximately 12%. The sample taken for sequencing was blood. The receptors shown here come from a man aged 18 to 30 in good health.

This chain links TRBV18 with TRBJ2-1, with D possibly TRBD2 on 6 matching bases. This CDR3 is 16 amino acids long. Germline V gives CDR1 KGHSH, CDR2 LQKENI. With 3 bases removed from V and 4 bases from J, the gap between germline ends came to 16 bases. CDR3 nucleotide sequence: TGTGCCAGCTCACCTCAGGAACGGAGGGATTACAATGAGCAGTTCTTC. Translating it yields CASSPQERRDYNEQFF.

The V gene is TRBV2, the J gene TRBJ1-5, with D possibly being TRBD1 (5 bases). This CDR3 is 13 amino acids long. From germline, CDR1 is SNHLY and CDR2 FYNNEI. Trimming took off 7 bases at V and 3 bases at J, with 10 bases between the two ends. CDR3 sequence (DNA): TGTGCCAGCATCAGGGAGTACAATCAGCCCCAGCATTTT. Its protein product is CASIREYNQPQHF.

This clonotype was seen repeatedly, ten times or more. At one boundary the junction diverges from the germline segment, which might be a read error. The CDR3 bases are TGCGCCAGCAGCCAAGATACAAGCACAGATACGCAGTATTTT. It codes for CASSQDTSTDTQYF. V gene TRBV3-1 combines with J gene TRBJ2-3, with D unclear. Germline values: CDR1 LGHDT, CDR2 YNNKEL (reference sequence). CDR3 length: 14 residues.

The chain links TRBV5-1 to TRBJ2-3; TRBD1 or TRBD2 may be the D gene (5 bases each). The CDR3 runs 14 residues. CDR1 is SGHRS, CDR2 YFSETQ, per germline. V was trimmed by 4 bases and J by 7 bases, leaving 16 bases between them. The CDR3 coding sequence is TGCGCCAGCAGCCCTGGGACCCCACCCAATACGCAGTATTTT. It specifies CASSPGTPPNTQYF.

This clonotype was found many times. It may be a read error: a sequence one base away is much more abundant. The chain uses TRBV7-2 and TRBJ1-1, with D possibly being TRBD1 (5 bases). Trimming left V 1 base short and J 11 bases short, with 11 bases between. Per the germline V gene, CDR1 is SGHTA and CDR2 is FQGNSA. CDR3 length: 12 residues. The CDR3 sequence is CASSLVRDAAFF. The CDR3 DNA is TGTGCCAGCAGCTTAGTTCGGGACGCGGCTTTCTTT.

This clonotype was picked up a small number of times. The chain has TRBV12-3 or TRBV12-4 and TRBJ1-1; TRBD1 agrees at 8 bases. V was pared by 7 bases and J by 0 bases, with 4 bases of the junction left unmatched. The CDR3 is made up of 14 amino acids. The CDR3 DNA reads TGTGCCAGCACCGACAGGGGTATGAACACTGAAGCTTTCTTT. Its protein product is CASTDRGMNTEAFF.

As concerns this clonotype: Being one base from a much bigger clone, this may be a read error. Here the CDR3 reads CTSSFRGLNYGYTF. Written as DNA, the CDR3 is TGTACCAGCAGTTTTAGGGGCCTTAACTATGGCTACACCTTC. The gene calls are TRBV12-3 or TRBV12-4 and TRBJ1-2, with D possibly matching TRBD1 (5 bases). The CDR3 is 14 amino acids.

CDR3 loop: CASSLRDRGYPYEQYF. CDR3 DNA sequence: TGTGCCAGTAGTCTCCGGGACAGGGGTTATCCCTACGAGCAGTACTTC. This chain connects TRBV19 to TRBJ2-7; 10 bases align to TRBD1. The germline gives CDR1 LNHDA, CDR2 SQIVND (reference sequence). The CDR3 covers 16 residues. Trimming removed 5 bases from V and 2 bases from J; junction bases left unmatched: 9. The variable domain in full, completed from reference TRBV19 and TRBJ2-7, reads DGGITQSPKYLFRKEGQNVTLSCEQNLNHDAMYWYRQDPGQGLRLIYYSQIVNDFQKGDIAEGYSVSREKKESFPLTVTSAQKNPTAFYLCASSLRDRGYPYEQYFGPGTRLTVT.

This clonotype was counted ten times or more. The gene calls are TRBV7-2 and TRBJ2-5; 10 nucleotides line up with TRBD2. Germline V gene data show CDR1 as SGHTA and CDR2 as FQGNSA. V lost 5 bases to trimming and J lost 5 bases; unmatched junction nucleotides: 11. The CDR3 has 16 amino acids. CDR3 sequence reads: CASSQKAGGPWETQYF. CDR3 nucleotide sequence: TGTGCCAGCAGCCAAAAAGCGGGGGGGCCTTGGGAGACCCAGTACTTC.

A few counts support this clonotype. The junction shows a germline mismatch at one end, possibly a read error. The chain joins TRBV7-6 to TRBJ2-3; the D gene is possibly TRBD2 (6 bases). CDR3 size: 14 residues. Germline loops: CDR1 SGHVS, CDR2 FNYEAQ. CDR3 nucleotides: TGTGCCACCAGCTCGGTCGGGAGTACAGATACGCAGTATTTT. Protein: CATSSVGSTDTQYF.

This clonotype was seen more than once but under ten times. The V call is TRBV6-2 or TRBV6-3, the J call TRBJ2-7; 10 positions match TRBD1. V was clipped by 2 bases and J by 0 bases; unmatched bases: 7. The CDR3 spans 17 residues. Germline V CDR1 and CDR2: MNHEY, SVGEGT. The DNA for the CDR3 is TGTGCCAGCAGTTACCGATCCGGGACAGGGGACTCCTACGAGCAGTACTTC. Its translation is CASSYRSGTGDSYEQYF.

This clonotype was counted many times. The chain links TRBV12-3 or TRBV12-4 to TRBJ1-2; D perhaps matches TRBD1 (5 bases). The CDR3 loop spans 12 amino acids. V gave up 5 bases and J gave up 7 bases, with 11 bases separating them. CDR3 DNA: TGTGCCAGCAGTCGGGCCGGGGGTGGCTACACCTTC. As protein: CASSRAGGGYTF.

This chain uses TRBV7-2 with TRBJ2-5; D may be TRBD2 (6 bases). The CDR3 length is 14 residues. With 6 bases removed from V and 4 bases from J, the gap between germline ends came to 15 bases. CDR1 and CDR2 from the germline V gene are SGHTA and FQGNSA. This CDR3 reads CASSEPRGGETQYF. The CDR3 DNA reads as TGTGCCAGCAGTGAACCACGGGGAGGAGAGACCCAGTACTTC.

In this sample, this clonotype turned up a few times. The rearrangement joins TRBV29-1 to TRBJ1-1; D remains ambiguous. Trimming stripped 3 bases from V and 0 bases from J, with 8 bases between. The CDR3 is made up of 13 amino acids. Germline values: CDR1 SQVTM, CDR2 ANQGSEA. The DNA for the CDR3 is TGCAGCGTTGAGCGGCAGTTGAACACTGAAGCTTTCTTT. Translating it yields CSVERQLNTEAFF. The complete variable domain, with remaining parts taken from reference TRBV29-1 and TRBJ1-1, reads SAVISQKPSRDICQRGTSLTIQCQVDSQVTMMFWYRQQPGQSLTLIATANQGSEATYESGFVIDKFPISRPNLTFSTLTVSNMSPEDSSIYLCSVERQLNTEAFFGQGTRLTVV.

Only a few counts were recorded for this clonotype. The chain uses TRBV20-1 and TRBJ1-2; 10 nucleotides agree with TRBD1. Germline V lookup: CDR1 DFQATT, CDR2 SNEGSKA (reference sequence). The CDR3 is made up of 15 amino acids. J lost 6 bases, V lost 2 bases, and 9 bases had no gene match. The CDR3 DNA is TGCAGTGCTAGAAGACAGGGGGCCTATCTTGATGGCTACACCTTC. It is translated as CSARRQGAYLDGYTF.